One sample yielded the 6 T cell receptor beta chains listed below, sequenced in a study of blood T cell repertoires in COVID-19. TCRdb's copy holds only in-frame clones and misses some; the assay was immunoSEQ multiplex PCR. The data contain about 300,000 clones, approximately 84% of them seen just once; the ten biggest clones take up 1.4% to 1.5%. The material sequenced was peripheral blood. All receptors come from a human donor with COVID-19, enrolled during active disease. The donor label of this sample is uncertain.

This clone was found once. The V call is TRBV5-5, the J call TRBJ1-1; tentative D call: TRBD1 (5 bases). CDR1 and CDR2 from the germline V gene are SGHKS and YYEKEE (reference sequence). V was shortened by 4 bases and J by 2 bases, with 15 bases between the two germline ends. The CDR3 covers 15 residues. CDR3 coding DNA: TGTGCCAGCAGCCCGGGGGTTGGGGGTAACACTGAAGCTTTCTTT. Translated, it gives CASSPGVGGNTEAFF.

The J gene is TRBJ1-3, the V gene TRBV30; D is ambiguous. The CDR3 is 13 amino acids. V was cut by 4 bases and J by 7 bases, with 14 bases left in between. Germline CDR1 GTSNPN, CDR2 SVGIG (reference sequence). The CDR3 loop reads CAWTTGSPNTIYF. In nucleotides, the CDR3 is TGTGCCTGGACGACTGGGAGTCCGAACACCATATATTTT.

With regard to this clone: Other DNA variants within this sample encode the same CDR3. The chain has TRBV28 and TRBJ2-1; 12 bases align to TRBD2. Trimming at V came to 3 bases and at J to 2 bases, leaving 2 bases not matched to a gene. CDR3 length equals 16 residues. Germline V gene data show CDR1 as MDHEN and CDR2 as SYDVKM. DNA of the CDR3: TGTGCCAGCAGTTTCCTAGCGGGAGGGCCCTACAATGAGCAGTTCTTC. Translating gives CASSFLAGGPYNEQFF.

This rearrangement joins TRBV7-2 to TRBJ1-2; D is possibly TRBD1 (6 bases). From germline, CDR1 is SGHTA and CDR2 FQGNSA. The CDR3 runs to 14 residues. V was cut by 2 bases and J by 3 bases, with 10 bases left in between. The CDR3 sequence: CASSLYRADYGYTF. The CDR3 DNA reads as TGTGCCAGCAGCTTATACAGGGCGGACTATGGCTACACCTTC.

The chain joins TRBV19 to TRBJ2-7, with D perhaps TRBD1 (5 bases). The CDR3 runs 15 residues. From germline, CDR1 is LNHDA and CDR2 SQIVND (reference sequence). V was pared by 5 bases and J by 3 bases, with 17 bases between. DNA for the CDR3: TGTGCCAGTAGTGCTCAAGGGGTCCTCCTCTACGAGCAGTACTTC. Amino acid sequence: CASSAQGVLLYEQYF.

A remark on this clone: One junction end does not reproduce the germline sequence, and a read error may be involved. The chain carries TRBV18 and TRBJ1-1, with 8 bases aligning to TRBD1. Germline V gene lookup returns CDR1 KGHSH and CDR2 LQKENI. The CDR3 consists of 16 residues. The CDR3 bases are TGTGCCAGCTCACCATGGGCAGGGGGCGGGAACCCTGAAGCTTTCTTT. It codes for CASSPWAGGGNPEAFF.